The 21 T cell receptor beta chains below all came from one sample that was sequenced in a study of T cells in narcolepsy. Using immunoSEQ multiplex PCR, the repertoire was profiled, and TCRdb retains in-frame clones only, with some absent. In the table there are fewer than 40,000 clones, 82% of which are singletons. Sequenced sample: CD45RA- memory CD4+ T cells from PBMCs. These receptors came from a human donor with narcolepsy.

This sequence joins TRBV5-4 and TRBJ2-1; TRBD1 agrees at 7 bases. This CDR3 is 12 amino acids long. J lost 16 bases, V lost 2 bases, and 9 bases had no gene match. Germline V gives CDR1 SGHNT, CDR2 YYREEE (reference sequence). CDR3 nucleotide sequence: TGTGCCAGCAGCTTTGCCGGGACAGAGTCATTCTTC. Its translation is CASSFAGTESFF.

This clone occurred once. The chain recombines TRBV11-1 with TRBJ2-5, with D maybe TRBD2 (5 bases). V was cut by 1 base and J by 3 bases, with 15 bases left in between. The CDR3 runs 16 residues. From germline, CDR1 is SGHAT and CDR2 FQDESV (reference sequence). The CDR3 DNA is TGTGCCAGCAGCTTAGTGGAGGTCGCCACAAAAGAGACCCAGTACTTC. Its translation: CASSLVEVATKETQYF.

V is TRBV10-1 and J is TRBJ1-4; 7 bases map to TRBD1. With 11 bases clipped from V and 8 bases from J, the junction kept 17 bases outside the gene matches. The CDR3 has 15 residues. Germline CDR1 and CDR2: WNHNN and SYGVQD (reference sequence). CDR3 protein: CAGGRAGQPSEKLFF. In nucleotides, the CDR3 is TGCGCCGGAGGGAGGGCGGGACAGCCCTCCGAAAAACTGTTTTTT.

The rearrangement uses TRBV7-2 and TRBJ2-3; 8 bases are shared with TRBD2. V was clipped by 3 bases and J by 5 bases; unmatched bases: 4. This CDR3 spans 14 amino acids. Germline lookup yields CDR1 SGHTA and CDR2 FQGNSA. Here the CDR3 reads CASSFGTSIDTQYF. In nucleotides, the CDR3 is TGTGCCAGCAGCTTCGGGACTAGTATAGATACGCAGTATTTT.

The genes are TRBV19 and TRBJ2-2; 14 bases map to TRBD2. Germline loops: CDR1 LNHDA, CDR2 SQIVND (reference sequence). Losses at the gene ends were 6 bases for V and 6 bases for J; bases not matched to a gene: 12. The CDR3 runs to 18 residues. CDR3 sequence: CASSTTGLAGVSPGELFF. CDR3 sequence (DNA): TGTGCCAGTAGCACCACGGGACTAGCGGGAGTAAGTCCCGGGGAGCTGTTTTTT. The variable domain in full, with the rest retrieved from reference TRBV19 and TRBJ2-2, is DGGITQSPKYLFRKEGQNVTLSCEQNLNHDAMYWYRQDPGQGLRLIYYSQIVNDFQKGDIAEGYSVSREKKESFPLTVTSAQKNPTAFYLCASSTTGLAGVSPGELFFGEGSRLTVL.

The genes are TRBV19 and TRBJ1-1; D is undetermined. The germline gives CDR1 LNHDA, CDR2 SQIVND (reference sequence). V lost 3 bases and J lost 0, with 5 bases in between. This CDR3 has 13 amino acids. CDR3 region: CASSIAVNTEAFF. The CDR3 nucleotides are TGTGCCAGTAGTATTGCCGTGAACACTGAAGCTTTCTTT.

The V call is TRBV7-7, the J call TRBJ2-1; no clear D gene. Germline assignment: CDR1 SSHAT and CDR2 FNYEAQ (reference sequence). The CDR3 extends over 15 amino acids. V shed 5 bases and J shed 8 bases, with 19 bases lying between them. The CDR3 DNA is TGTGCCAGCAGCGTCTCGGACGGAGTATGGGATGAGCAGTTCTTC. It is translated as CASSVSDGVWDEQFF.

The V and J genes are TRBV7-9 and TRBJ2-2; 11 nucleotides align to TRBD2. Trimming took 2 bases from V and 4 from J; bases not matched to a gene: 12. The CDR3 length is 19 residues. Germline V gene lookup returns CDR1 SEHNR and CDR2 FQNEAQ (reference sequence). DNA of the CDR3: TGTGCCAGCAGCTTACAGGGACTAGCGGAGGGCCGGGGCACCGGGGAGCTGTTTTTT. It is translated as CASSLQGLAEGRGTGELFF.

This clone has only one observation. J is TRBJ2-7 and V is TRBV29-1; D remains ambiguous. The CDR3 contains 12 residues. Deletions cut 7 bases from V and 6 bases from J, with 16 bases between. Germline CDR1 and CDR2: SQVTM and ANQGSEA. The CDR3 DNA follows: TGCAGCGCCGCTCCAGACGGGCCCGAGCAGTACTTC. Residues: CSAAPDGPEQYF.

V and J are TRBV18 and TRBJ2-2, with 8 bases fitting TRBD1. The CDR3 length is 18 residues. V lost 3 bases and J lost 1; bases outside the gene matches: 10. Germline V gene sequence: CDR1 KGHSH, CDR2 LQKENI. This CDR3 is CASSPRQGAMGNTGELFF. The CDR3 region has the DNA TGTGCCAGCTCACCGCGGCAGGGGGCGATGGGGAACACCGGGGAGCTGTTTTTT.

The rearrangement links TRBV10-3 to TRBJ2-2, with a possible D match to TRBD2 (5 bases). The V end lost 10 bases, the J end lost 4 bases, and 25 bases lay between the germline ends. Germline-derived CDR1 and CDR2 are ENHRY and SYGVKD. The CDR3 has 17 residues. The CDR3 DNA is TGTGCCAGCAAGCCACAATCCGGGATCTCGAGCACCGGGGAGCTGTTTTTT. Protein sequence: CASKPQSGISSTGELFF.

The chain carries TRBV5-6 and TRBJ2-7; possibly TRBD1 or TRBD2 for D (5 bases each). There are 12 residues in the CDR3. The germline V gene has CDR1 SGHDT and CDR2 YYEEEE. V lost 4 bases and J lost 6, with 11 bases in between. In DNA form, the CDR3 reads TGTGCCAGCAGCCCCTATGGGGGCGAGCAGTACTTC. As protein: CASSPYGGEQYF.

The chain has TRBV4-3 and TRBJ2-3, with TRBD1 matching over 8 bases. From germline, CDR1 is LGHNA and CDR2 YSLEER. This CDR3 is built from 15 residues. V gave up 0 bases and J gave up 4 bases; unmatched junction bases: 3. CDR3 loop: CASSQDAGGPDTQYF. The DNA of the CDR3 is TGCGCCAGCAGCCAAGATGCAGGGGGCCCAGATACGCAGTATTTT.

The V call is TRBV7-2, the J call TRBJ1-1, with D tentatively TRBD1 (5 bases). Trimming took off 3 bases at V and 0 bases at J, with 11 bases between the two ends. The CDR3 runs to 15 residues. Germline loops: CDR1 SGHTA, CDR2 FQGNSA. In nucleotides, the CDR3 is TGTGCCAGCAGCTTGGTGGGGGGAATGAACACTGAAGCTTTCTTT. This translates into CASSLVGGMNTEAFF.

This chain uses TRBV28 with TRBJ2-1, with a possible D match to TRBD2 (6 bases). Trimming left V 2 bases short and J 6 bases short, with 20 bases between. CDR3 length equals 17 residues. Germline CDR1 MDHEN, CDR2 SYDVKM. DNA of the CDR3: TGTGCCAGCAGTTTACCCACGGGGGTAACCATGATCAATGAGCAGTTCTTC. As protein: CASSLPTGVTMINEQFF.

This clone was counted a few times. The chain carries TRBV5-1 and TRBJ2-2; 10 positions agree with TRBD1. The CDR3 contains 16 residues. Germline CDR1 is SGHRS and CDR2 is YFSETQ. Germline trimming cut 4 bases from V and 2 bases from J; bases unmatched to any gene: 5. CDR3 bases: TGCGCCAGCAGCAAAACGACAGGGGGCAACACCGGGGAGCTGTTTTTT. Amino acids: CASSKTTGGNTGELFF.

CDR3 loop: CASSGTSGDEPQYF. The CDR3 coding sequence is TGCGCCAGCAGCGGGACCTCCGGAGATGAGCCCCAGTACTTC. V usage is TRBV10-1 and J usage is TRBJ2-5; either TRBD1 or TRBD2 may supply D (5 bases each). The CDR3 has 14 amino acids. Deletions cut 6 bases from V and 9 bases from J, with 20 bases between. Germline V gene lookup returns CDR1 WNHNN and CDR2 SYGVQD (reference sequence).

The V and J genes are TRBV7-9 and TRBJ2-2; 7 nucleotides line up with TRBD2. From germline, CDR1 is SEHNR and CDR2 FQNEAQ (reference sequence). Germline trimming cut 5 bases from V and 3 bases from J; bases unmatched to any gene: 6. There are 15 residues in the CDR3. The CDR3 bases are TGTGCCAGCAGCCAAGGACTAGGTTACACCGGGGAGCTGTTTTTT. Encoded protein: CASSQGLGYTGELFF.

This chain links TRBV15 with TRBJ1-1; D not resolved. There are 14 residues in the CDR3. Trimming took 5 bases from V and 1 from J, leaving 11 bases between them. Germline CDR1 reads LNHNV; CDR2 reads YYDKDF (reference sequence). Here the CDR3 reads CATSAGTTNTEAFF. In DNA, the CDR3 is TGTGCCACCAGCGCTGGAACCACGAACACTGAAGCTTTCTTT.

The chain joins TRBV30 to TRBJ2-1; D unresolved. The ends were cut back, 2 bases at V and 12 bases at J, with 14 bases in the middle. Germline CDR1 reads GTSNPN; CDR2 reads SVGIG (reference sequence). The length of the CDR3 is 12 residues. CDR3 amino acids: CAWSTTWARQFF. The CDR3 region has the DNA TGTGCCTGGAGTACTACGTGGGCTCGGCAGTTCTTC.

The rearrangement joins TRBV11-1 to TRBJ2-2; no reliable D call. V lost 2 bases to trimming and J lost 1 base, with 5 bases between them. The germline V gene encodes CDR1 SGHAT and CDR2 FQDESV (reference sequence). This CDR3 is 14 amino acids long. The CDR3 protein is CASSLSWNTGELFF. As DNA, the CDR3 is TGTGCCAGCAGCTTAAGTTGGAACACCGGGGAGCTGTTTTTT.